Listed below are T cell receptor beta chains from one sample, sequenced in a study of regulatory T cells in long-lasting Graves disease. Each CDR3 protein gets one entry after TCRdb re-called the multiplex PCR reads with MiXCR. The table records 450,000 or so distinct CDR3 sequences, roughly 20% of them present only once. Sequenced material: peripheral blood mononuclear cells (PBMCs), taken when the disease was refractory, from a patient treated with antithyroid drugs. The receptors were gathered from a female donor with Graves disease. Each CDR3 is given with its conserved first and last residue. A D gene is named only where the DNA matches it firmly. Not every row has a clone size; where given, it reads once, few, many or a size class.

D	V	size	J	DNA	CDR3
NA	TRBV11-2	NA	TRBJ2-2	TGTGCCAGCAGCTTTAGGGGGAGAAACACCGGGGAGCTGTTTTTT	CASSFRGRNTGELFF
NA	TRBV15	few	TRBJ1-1	TGTGCCACCAGCAGTTTATCAGTTGGGTACACTGAAGCTTTCTTT	CATSSLSVGYTEAFF
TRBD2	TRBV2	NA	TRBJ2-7	TGTGCCAGCCTGCGGGGGTTCACCGGGGAGCCCTACGAGCAGTACTTC	CASLRGFTGEPYEQYF
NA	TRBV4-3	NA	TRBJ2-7	TGCGCCAGCAGCCAAGAAGGTGGTGGACACGGGGGCGAGCAGTACTTC	CASSQEGGGHGGEQYF
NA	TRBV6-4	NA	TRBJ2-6	TGTGCCAGCATGAGGGGCAGGGAATCGAACTCTGGGGCCAACGTCCTGACTTTC	CASMRGRESNSGANVLTF
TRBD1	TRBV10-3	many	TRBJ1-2	TGTGCCATCAGTCAACAGGGGTTAGATGGCTACACCTTC	CAISQQGLDGYTF
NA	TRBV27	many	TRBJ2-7	TGTGCCAGCAGTTTATATCAAGGCAGGGACTACGAGCAGTACTTC	CASSLYQGRDYEQYF
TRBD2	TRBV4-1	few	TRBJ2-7	TGCGCCAGCAGCCAAGTGCTAGCGGCAGTAACATCCTCCTACGAGCAGTACTTC	CASSQVLAAVTSSYEQYF
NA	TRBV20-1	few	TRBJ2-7	TGCAGTGCTAGAGATCTGGGCAGAAGGCCTGACGAGCAGTACTTC	CSARDLGRRPDEQYF
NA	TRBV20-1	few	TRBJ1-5	TGCAGTGCTAGACACCAGCCCCAGCATTTT	CSARHQPQHF
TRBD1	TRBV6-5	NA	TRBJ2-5	TGTGCCAGCAGTTCTACAGGGACAGGGGGGCGAGAGACCCAGTACTTC	CASSSTGTGGRETQYF
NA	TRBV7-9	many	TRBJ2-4	TGTGCCAGCAGCTTAGTCTTGGACATTCAGTACTTC	CASSLVLDIQYF
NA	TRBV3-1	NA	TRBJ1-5	TGTGCCAGCAGCCAAGCAGGTATGAATCAGCCCCAGCATTTT	CASSQAGMNQPQHF
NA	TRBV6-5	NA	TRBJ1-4	TGTGCCAGCAGTTACTCGGGGGGGCTACGAGAAAAACTGTTTTTT	CASSYSGGLREKLFF
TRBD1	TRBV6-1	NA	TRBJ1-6	TGTGCCAGCAGAAACAGGGGGTATAATTCACCCCTCCACTTT	CASRNRGYNSPLHF
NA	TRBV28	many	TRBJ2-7	TGTGCCAGCACCCACTTGGGGGTTCCCGAGCAGTACTTC	CASTHLGVPEQYF
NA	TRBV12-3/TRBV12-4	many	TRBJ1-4	TGTGCCAGCACCCTCGGGACCGGAGGAGAAAAACTGTTTTTT	CASTLGTGGEKLFF
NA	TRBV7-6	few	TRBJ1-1	TGTGCCAGCAGCTTAGAAATTGGAGCTGAAGCTTTCTTT	CASSLEIGAEAFF